These 32 T cell receptor beta chains originate from one sample sequenced in a study of Ad26.COV2.S vaccination and SARS-CoV-2 variants. Method: immunoSEQ multiplex PCR; TCRdb's copy keeps in-frame clones and lacks some. This table holds about 480,000 clones, 87% found once. As for treatment: some 19 received Ad26.COV2.S at low or high dose, single or two shots; 5 received placebo; per-sample allocation not given. Day 63 after the first injection of vaccine or placebo was the sampling time. Material: peripheral blood, obtained in a trial of Ad26.COV2.S vaccine versus placebo. Receptor source: a person aged 18-60 years who received the Ad26.COV2.S COVID-19 vaccine or a placebo.

The count of this clone is one. The DNA for the CDR3 is TGTGCCAGCAGTTCACAGGGAGGGTGGTACAATGAGCAGTTCTTC. Translated: CASSSQGGWYNEQFF. The rearrangement uses TRBV6-5 and TRBJ2-1, with a tentative D call TRBD2 (7 bases). V shed 4 bases and J shed 4 bases, with 14 bases lying between them. The CDR3 covers 15 residues. Germline V lookup: CDR1 MNHEY, CDR2 SVGAGI.

The chain is built from TRBV2 and TRBJ2-1; D gene unclear. V shed 2 bases and J shed 9 bases, with 11 bases lying between them. Germline CDR1 is SNHLY and CDR2 is FYNNEI. This CDR3 contains 13 residues. The CDR3 loop is CASSEPVAVEQFF. The CDR3 nucleotides read TGTGCCAGCAGTGAACCCGTGGCAGTTGAGCAGTTCTTC.

This rearrangement joins TRBV7-2 to TRBJ2-7, with no clear D. Germline V gene sequence: CDR1 SGHTA, CDR2 FQGNSA. The CDR3 spans 13 residues. V lost 2 bases and J lost 4, with 9 bases in between. CDR3 region: CASSLSVGYEQYF. CDR3 nucleotides: TGTGCCAGCAGCTTATCGGTGGGGTACGAGCAGTACTTC. Full variable domain (rest looked up from reference TRBV7-2 and TRBJ2-7): GAGVSQSPSNKVTEKGKDVELRCDPISGHTALYWYRQSLGQGLEFLIYFQGNSAPDKSGLPSDRFSAERTGGSVSTLTIQRTQQEDSAVYLCASSLSVGYEQYFGPGTRLTVT.

This chain joins TRBV2 and TRBJ1-2; D unclear. The germline CDR1 and CDR2 sequences are SNHLY and FYNNEI. The V and J ends lost 0 bases and 0 bases respectively, with 11 bases between them. There are 16 residues in the CDR3. In DNA form, the CDR3 reads TGTGCCAGCAGTGAAGCGCTTAACAGAGCTAACTATGGCTACACCTTC. Protein: CASSEALNRANYGYTF.

DNA for the CDR3: TGCAGTGCTAGTAGGGGTGGTCAGCCCCAGCATTTT. Protein sequence: CSASRGGQPQHF. The V gene is TRBV20-1, the J gene TRBJ1-5; D perhaps matches TRBD1 (5 bases). CDR3 length: 12 residues. V was pared by 3 bases and J by 6 bases, with 9 bases between. Germline V gene lookup returns CDR1 DFQATT and CDR2 SNEGSKA (reference sequence).

As DNA, the CDR3 is TGTGCCAGCAGCTTAGACGGCAGGGGTGAAGCTTTCTTT. It encodes CASSLDGRGEAFF. The rearrangement links TRBV7-2 to TRBJ1-1, with TRBD1 as a possible D gene (6 bases). The germline CDR1 and CDR2 sequences are SGHTA and FQGNSA. The CDR3 spans 13 residues. The ends were cut back, 1 base at V and 7 bases at J, with 10 bases in the middle.

V usage is TRBV5-6 and J usage is TRBJ2-7; TRBD1 agrees at 7 bases. This CDR3 has 15 residues. CDR1 is SGHDT, CDR2 YYEEEE, per germline. V shed 3 bases, J shed 4 bases, and the junction held 10 bases outside the gene matches. The CDR3 reads CASSSPYLTGYEQYF. CDR3 bases: TGTGCCAGCAGCTCACCTTATCTGACAGGGTACGAGCAGTACTTC.

This rearrangement joins TRBV15 to TRBJ1-5, with 9 bases fitting TRBD1. V lost 0 bases, J lost 4 bases, and 4 bases stayed unmatched. The CDR3 contains 16 residues. The V gene's germline CDR1 is LNHNV and CDR2 YYDKDF (reference sequence). CDR3 loop: CATSRDRGTGNQPQHF. The CDR3 bases are TGTGCCACCAGCAGAGATCGGGGGACAGGGAATCAGCCCCAGCATTTT.

The chain carries TRBV10-2 and TRBJ2-7; a possible D gene is TRBD2 (5 bases). Germline assignment: CDR1 WSHSY and CDR2 SAAADI. V lost 11 bases, J lost 5 bases, and 13 bases lay in between. This CDR3 has 11 residues. In nucleotides, the CDR3 is TGCGCCGTAATGCCGGGAAACGAGCAGTACTTC. Translated: CAVMPGNEQYF.

This chain uses TRBV3-1 (or the pseudogene TRBV3-2) with TRBJ2-2; 9 nucleotides align to TRBD2. This CDR3 has 16 amino acids. J lost 4 bases, V lost 4 bases, and 7 bases had no gene match. Germline V gene lookup returns CDR1 LGHDT and CDR2 YNNKEL (reference sequence). The CDR3 loop is CASSLVAGVSTGELFF. The CDR3 bases are TGTGCCAGCAGCCTGGTAGCGGGAGTTAGCACCGGGGAGCTGTTTTTT.

The CDR3 reads CASSLEPLYEQYF. The CDR3 DNA is TGTGCCAGCAGCTTAGAGCCCCTCTACGAGCAGTACTTC. The J gene is TRBJ2-7, the V gene TRBV7-2; D is unresolved. V was pared by 1 base and J by 3 bases, with 7 bases between. CDR3 length: 13 amino acids. Per germline, CDR1 SGHTA and CDR2 FQGNSA. Based on the CDR3 plus reference TRBV7-2 and TRBJ2-7, the full variable domain is GAGVSQSPSNKVTEKGKDVELRCDPISGHTALYWYRQSLGQGLEFLIYFQGNSAPDKSGLPSDRFSAERTGGSVSTLTIQRTQQEDSAVYLCASSLEPLYEQYFGPGTRLTVT.

This clone was detected only a few times. The V gene is TRBV7-2, the J gene TRBJ2-2, with 8 positions matching TRBD1. The CDR3 has 14 amino acids. J gave up 5 bases and V 8 bases, and 7 bases lay outside the gene matches. Looked up from germline, CDR1 is SGHTA and CDR2 is FQGNSA. The CDR3 coding sequence is TGTGCCAGCCCAGGACAGGGCGTTACCGGGGAGCTGTTTTTT. Amino acids: CASPGQGVTGELFF.

This chain links TRBV4-3 with TRBJ2-1; tentatively, D is TRBD2 (5 bases). The CDR3 covers 13 residues. V gave up 0 bases and J gave up 9 bases, with 9 bases separating them. Germline assignment: CDR1 LGHNA and CDR2 YSLEER. CDR3 amino acids: CASSQDPEGEQFF. Here the CDR3 DNA reads TGCGCCAGCAGCCAAGATCCTGAGGGTGAGCAGTTCTTC.

The V and J genes are TRBV18 and TRBJ1-4; D is uncertain. CDR1 and CDR2 (germline): KGHSH, LQKENI. CDR3 length: 12 amino acids. V dropped 2 bases and J dropped 8 bases, with 6 bases sitting between them. CDR3 loop: CASSPGVEKLFF. The CDR3 region has the DNA TGTGCCAGCTCACCAGGGGTGGAAAAACTGTTTTTT.

The V gene is TRBV7-8, the J gene TRBJ2-7, with D hard to call. The CDR3 is 15 residues long. The germline V gene has CDR1 SGHVS and CDR2 FQNEAQ. Trimming removed 1 base from V and 0 bases from J, with 10 bases in between. Written as DNA, the CDR3 is TGTGCCAGCAGCTTAGGAGGATCGCACTCCTACGAGCAGTACTTC. As protein: CASSLGGSHSYEQYF.

This clone occurred once. The chain is built from TRBV7-9 and TRBJ2-1, with 8 nucleotides matching TRBD2. Germline V CDR1 and CDR2: SEHNR, FQNEAQ (reference sequence). The trim removed 2 bases at V and 9 bases at J, leaving 12 bases unmatched. The CDR3 has 16 residues. The CDR3 loop is CASSLTGIGLASEQFF. Written as DNA, the CDR3 is TGTGCCAGCAGCTTAACGGGTATCGGACTAGCCAGTGAGCAGTTCTTC.

The chain uses TRBV9 and TRBJ2-3; unclear D gene. The length of the CDR3 is 13 residues. V shed 7 bases and J shed 2 bases, with 11 bases lying between them. CDR1 is SGDLS, CDR2 YYNGEE, per germline. CDR3 amino acids: CASSLAYTDTQYF. Written as DNA, the CDR3 is TGTGCCAGCTCTCTCGCCTACACAGATACGCAGTATTTT.

The rearrangement uses TRBV2 and TRBJ2-1, with 13 positions matching TRBD2. V was clipped by 3 bases and J by 6 bases; unmatched bases: 2. CDR3 length: 15 residues. CDR1 is SNHLY and CDR2 is FYNNEI in the germline V gene. The chain's CDR3 is CASSDGTSGINEQFF. Here the CDR3 DNA reads TGTGCCAGCAGTGATGGGACTAGCGGGATCAATGAGCAGTTCTTC.

The chain links TRBV6-5 to TRBJ2-5, with 7 bases fitting TRBD2. The CDR3 is made up of 15 amino acids. Per the germline V gene, CDR1 is MNHEY and CDR2 is SVGAGI. The J segment lost 5 bases and the V segment lost 10 bases, leaving 16 bases of the junction unmatched. CDR3 sequence reads: CATRAPRVGGETQYF. Here the CDR3 DNA reads TGTGCCACTAGGGCCCCTCGTGTGGGAGGGGAGACCCAGTACTTC.

This clone was recorded once. CDR3 coding DNA: TGCGCCAGCAGCCAAGATCTATCCGCGGGAGGGCCAGGCGGGGAGCTGTTTTTT. It codes for CASSQDLSAGGPGGELFF. The gene calls are TRBV4-3 and TRBJ2-2; TRBD2 matches 9 bases. The CDR3 consists of 18 residues. Losses at the gene ends were 0 bases for V and 7 bases for J; bases not matched to a gene: 12. CDR1 and CDR2 (germline): LGHNA, YSLEER.

This rearrangement joins TRBV9 to TRBJ2-1; 8 bases are a match to TRBD2. CDR3 length: 16 residues. Germline values: CDR1 SGDLS, CDR2 YYNGEE. The V and J ends lost 4 bases and 9 bases, in that order; junction bases with no gene match: 15. The CDR3 loop reads CASSQGPGLGVAEQFF. CDR3 DNA: TGTGCCAGCAGCCAAGGACCGGGACTAGGAGTCGCTGAGCAGTTCTTC.

The DNA of the CDR3 is TGTGCCAGCAGCACTGCTCGAGGAAACACCATATATTTT. Translation: CASSTARGNTIYF. The rearrangement joins TRBV11-2 to TRBJ1-3; D not resolved. Per germline, CDR1 SGHAT and CDR2 FQNNGV. The V gene lost 5 bases and the J gene lost 4 bases, with 9 bases spanning the gap. This CDR3 contains 13 residues. The whole variable domain, remainder taken from reference TRBV11-2 and TRBJ1-3, is EAGVAQSPRYKIIEKRQSVAFWCNPISGHATLYWYQQILGQGPKLLIQFQNNGVVDDSQLPKDRFSAERLKGVDSTLKIQPAKLEDSAVYLCASSTARGNTIYFGEGSWLTVV.

V usage is TRBV27 and J usage is TRBJ2-7, with a tentative D call TRBD2 (5 bases). Germline values: CDR1 MNHEY, CDR2 SMNVEV (reference sequence). V lost 6 bases to trimming and J lost 3 bases, with 12 bases between them. The CDR3 is 13 residues long. The CDR3 bases are TGTGCCAGCAGCGGAGGACGGGACTACGAGCAGTACTTC. It specifies CASSGGRDYEQYF.

This clone occurred once. V and J are TRBV11-2 and TRBJ2-1; TRBD2 is a possible D gene (5 bases). Trimming shortened V by 5 bases and J by 4 bases, and 9 bases separated the two germline ends. The CDR3 is 13 amino acids. Germline V CDR1 and CDR2: SGHAT, FQNNGV. The CDR3 coding sequence is TGTGCCAGCAGCATTGGACTTTACAATGAGCAGTTCTTC. Its translation: CASSIGLYNEQFF.

V gene TRBV18 combines with J gene TRBJ1-2; tentative D call: TRBD1 (6 bases). Germline V gene data show CDR1 as KGHSH and CDR2 as LQKENI. The CDR3 covers 17 residues. Trimming stripped 6 bases from V and 2 bases from J, with 22 bases between. CDR3 in DNA: TGTGCCAGCTCCGAGGACAGTTTCCCGGTGGGAAACTATGGCTACACCTTC. It encodes CASSEDSFPVGNYGYTF.

V and J are TRBV27 and TRBJ2-4; the D gene is possibly TRBD2 (6 bases). This CDR3 comprises 16 residues. V dropped 1 base and J dropped 1 base, with 11 bases sitting between them. Germline V lookup: CDR1 MNHEY, CDR2 SMNVEV (reference sequence). This chain's CDR3 is CASSLWGVSAKNIQYF. The DNA of the CDR3 is TGTGCCAGCAGTTTATGGGGGGTTTCGGCCAAAAACATTCAGTACTTC.

In this sample, this clone turned up once. CDR3 nucleotides: TGTGCCAGCAGCGTAGTGGGGGGGGCCACAGATACGCAGTATTTT. Protein sequence: CASSVVGGATDTQYF. This chain connects TRBV9 to TRBJ2-3, with D possibly TRBD2 on 7 matching bases. The CDR3 contains 15 residues. Germline loops: CDR1 SGDLS, CDR2 YYNGEE. Deletions cut 0 bases from V and 2 bases from J, with 10 bases between.

The chain uses TRBV11-3 and TRBJ1-1; a possible D gene is TRBD1 (6 bases). Trimming shortened V by 5 bases and J by 1 base, and 17 bases separated the two germline ends. This CDR3 is 16 amino acids long. Germline CDR1 reads SGHNT; CDR2 reads YENEEA. The CDR3: CASSLGYRAGNTEAFF. CDR3 coding DNA: TGTGCCAGCAGCCTAGGGTACAGGGCCGGGAACACTGAAGCTTTCTTT.

The chain is built from TRBV6-2 or TRBV6-3 and TRBJ2-1; TRBD2 agrees at 7 bases. The CDR3 contains 20 residues. Germline V gene lookup returns CDR1 MNHEY and CDR2 SVGEGT. J lost 3 bases, V lost 5 bases, and 22 bases had no gene match. CDR3 region: CASSPKGTNSGPMGYNEQFF. The CDR3 nucleotides are TGTGCCAGCAGTCCAAAGGGGACTAACTCCGGGCCTATGGGCTACAATGAGCAGTTCTTC.

The V and J genes are TRBV5-3 and TRBJ1-1, with D unclear. TRBV5-3 is flagged as an ORF with uncertain function. Trimming shortened V by 5 bases and J by 3 bases, and 11 bases separated the two germline ends. The length of the CDR3 is 13 residues. In DNA form, the CDR3 reads TGTGCCAGAAGGAAGAATCGGGACACTGAAGCTTTCTTT. Protein product: CARRKNRDTEAFF.

This clone occurred a few times. The chain couples TRBV5-5 to TRBJ1-5; 10 bases line up with TRBD1. This CDR3 is built from 16 residues. J gave up 4 bases and V 1 base, and 5 bases lay outside the gene matches. Germline CDR1 SGHKS, CDR2 YYEKEE (reference sequence). Here the CDR3 reads CASSLMDRGRNQPQHF. Here the CDR3 DNA reads TGTGCCAGCAGCTTGATGGACAGGGGGAGAAATCAGCCCCAGCATTTT.

Many counts were recorded for this clone. The chain links TRBV9 to TRBJ2-7; possibly TRBD1 or TRBD2 for D (5 bases each). Germline-derived CDR1 and CDR2 are SGDLS and YYNGEE. The CDR3 extends over 14 amino acids. Trimming removed 0 bases from V and 7 bases from J, with 14 bases in between. DNA for the CDR3: TGTGCCAGCAGCGTAGCCGGGACCTTTGGGGAGCAGTACTTC. Its protein product is CASSVAGTFGEQYF.